Following are 32 T cell receptor beta chains from one sample sequenced in a study of OX40 agonist ivuxolimab in advanced cancers. Data came from immunoSEQ multiplex PCR; TCRdb stores just in-frame clones and leaves some out. Of about 68,000 clones listed, around 93% were seen once; the top ten hold 0.3% to 0.35%. Sequencing used CD4+ or CD8+ T cells sorted from blood, obtained in a trial of the OX40 agonist ivuxolimab. All receptors come from an adult with an advanced solid tumor such as melanoma, head and neck, liver or kidney cancer.

This chain links TRBV6-1 with TRBJ2-7, with 11 bases that match TRBD2. This CDR3 region has 14 residues. V shed 7 bases and J 0 bases; nucleotides not matched to a gene: 2. From germline, CDR1 is MNHNS and CDR2 SASEGT. The CDR3 DNA reads as TGTGCCAGCACCGGGACTAGCGGCTCCTACGAGCAGTACTTC. This gives the protein CASTGTSGSYEQYF.

This chain uses TRBV28 with TRBJ1-2, with a tentative D call TRBD1 (5 bases). Looked up from germline, CDR1 is MDHEN and CDR2 is SYDVKM. V gave up 10 bases and J gave up 2 bases, with 11 bases separating them. This CDR3 region has 12 residues. The CDR3 reads CAITQGNYGYTF. CDR3 in DNA: TGTGCCATCACGCAGGGAAACTATGGCTACACCTTC.

V gene TRBV6-5 combines with J gene TRBJ2-7, with 13 bases lining up with TRBD2. Germline lookup yields CDR1 MNHEY and CDR2 SVGAGI. The J segment lost 2 bases and the V segment lost 6 bases, leaving 4 bases of the junction unmatched. This CDR3 is 15 amino acids long. CDR3 residues: CASRETSGRTYEQYF. Here the CDR3 DNA reads TGTGCCAGCAGAGAGACTAGCGGGAGGACCTACGAGCAGTACTTC.

The rearrangement links TRBV4-2 to TRBJ2-7, with TRBD2 matching over 10 bases. This CDR3 is built from 18 residues. Germline CDR1 reads LGHNA; CDR2 reads YNFKEQ. V lost 1 base to trimming and J lost 1 base; unmatched junction nucleotides: 10. The CDR3 sequence: CASSQAVLAGDRSYEQYF. CDR3 bases: TGTGCCAGCAGCCAAGCTGTCCTAGCGGGAGATCGGTCCTACGAGCAGTACTTC.

This chain connects TRBV20-1 to TRBJ2-7; D not certain. Trimming stripped 7 bases from V and 2 bases from J, with 9 bases between. CDR3 size: 11 residues. CDR1 DFQATT and CDR2 SNEGSKA come from the germline V gene (reference sequence). The CDR3 loop reads CSGAPPYEQYF. For the CDR3, the DNA is TGCAGTGGGGCTCCTCCCTACGAGCAGTACTTC.

V usage is TRBV2 and J usage is TRBJ2-7; 7 positions match TRBD2. The junction had 8 bases not matched to a gene; V was cut back by 7 bases and J by 2 bases. This CDR3 spans 14 amino acids. Germline-derived CDR1 and CDR2 are SNHLY and FYNNEI. This chain's CDR3 is CASKREGGPYEQYF. The CDR3 nucleotides read TGTGCCAGCAAGAGGGAGGGAGGGCCCTACGAGCAGTACTTC.

The chain has TRBV28 and TRBJ2-5; TRBD1 matches 8 bases. CDR3 length equals 13 residues. CDR1 MDHEN and CDR2 SYDVKM come from the germline V gene. V shed 4 bases, J shed 5 bases, and the junction held 3 bases outside the gene matches. In nucleotides, the CDR3 is TGTGCCAGCAGTTCCGACAGGGGTGAGACCCAGTACTTC. It translates to CASSSDRGETQYF.

The V gene is TRBV7-2, the J gene TRBJ2-5; the match to TRBD2 covers 9 bases. Losses at the gene ends were 1 base for V and 5 bases for J; bases not matched to a gene: 11. This CDR3 is built from 17 residues. CDR1 and CDR2 from the germline V gene are SGHTA and FQGNSA. CDR3 loop: CASSLVGAGGRGETQYF. In DNA, the CDR3 is TGTGCCAGCAGCTTAGTTGGCGCGGGAGGGCGGGGGGAGACCCAGTACTTC.

The chain joins TRBV4-1 to TRBJ2-1; 12 nucleotides agree with TRBD2. This CDR3 contains 16 residues. Germline V gives CDR1 MGHRA, CDR2 YSYEKL. The trim removed 2 bases at V and 4 bases at J, leaving 3 bases unmatched. For the CDR3, the DNA is TGCGCCAGCAGCCAATTTGGACTAGCGGGATACAATGAGCAGTTCTTC. Residues: CASSQFGLAGYNEQFF.

This chain uses TRBV15 with TRBJ2-3; D remains unclear. CDR1 is LNHNV, CDR2 YYDKDF, per germline (reference sequence). This CDR3 region has 13 residues. V was trimmed by 0 bases and J by 4 bases, leaving 5 bases between them. In nucleotides, the CDR3 is TGTGCCACCAGCAGAGATCCTGCAGATACGCAGTATTTT. Translation: CATSRDPADTQYF.

The genes are TRBV6-1 and TRBJ1-1; a possible D gene is TRBD1 (5 bases). The germline V and J ends were trimmed by 7 bases and 4 bases, with 19 bases remaining between them. Germline CDR1 is MNHNS and CDR2 is SASEGT. The CDR3 length is 15 residues. CDR3 in amino acids: CASIRTGLLGTEAFF. CDR3 nucleotides: TGTGCCAGCATTAGAACGGGACTCCTGGGCACTGAAGCTTTCTTT.

V gene TRBV10-3 combines with J gene TRBJ1-5; 8 positions agree with TRBD1. The ends lost 3 bases at V and 6 bases at J; junction bases unmatched: 7. CDR3 size: 15 residues. Germline lookup yields CDR1 ENHRY and CDR2 SYGVKD. The CDR3 protein is CAISDPGGVGQPQHF. CDR3 in DNA: TGTGCCATCAGTGACCCAGGGGGCGTGGGTCAGCCCCAGCATTTT.

This chain links TRBV15 with TRBJ2-3; TRBD1 matches 10 bases. Germline-derived CDR1 and CDR2 are LNHNV and YYDKDF (reference sequence). The CDR3 is made up of 16 amino acids. V lost 3 bases, J lost 7 bases, and 10 bases stayed unmatched. The CDR3 DNA is TGTGCCACCAGCAGGGGACAGGGGCTCTTTTCGAATACGCAGTATTTT. Its protein product is CATSRGQGLFSNTQYF. Full variable domain (outside the CDR3, taken from reference TRBV15 and TRBJ2-3): DAMVIQNPRYQVTQFGKPVTLSCSQTLNHNVMYWYQQKSSQAPKLLFHYYDKDFNNEADTPDNFQSRRPNTSFCFLDIRSPGLGDTAMYLCATSRGQGLFSNTQYFGPGTRLTVL.

The sample holds a few counts of this clone. The chain combines TRBV19 with TRBJ1-5; tentative D call: TRBD1 (5 bases). Germline values: CDR1 LNHDA, CDR2 SQIVND (reference sequence). The germline V and J ends were trimmed by 6 bases and 3 bases, with 12 bases remaining between them. The CDR3 contains 14 residues. CDR3: CASSITGTNQPQHF. The CDR3 DNA sequence: TGTGCCAGTAGCATAACGGGGACCAATCAGCCCCAGCATTTT.

As DNA, the CDR3 is TGTGCCAGCAGCTTGCGTGGGGGAGGACGGGAGACCCAGTACTTC. This gives the protein CASSLRGGGRETQYF. The rearrangement joins TRBV5-4 to TRBJ2-5; D is perhaps TRBD2 (6 bases). The V gene lost 1 base and the J gene lost 5 bases, with 15 bases spanning the gap. The CDR3 has 15 residues. CDR1 is SGHNT and CDR2 is YYREEE in the germline V gene (reference sequence).

J is TRBJ2-7 and V is TRBV19; no reliable D call. The germline V gene has CDR1 LNHDA and CDR2 SQIVND (reference sequence). The V and J ends lost 3 bases and 1 base respectively, with 7 bases between them. The CDR3 has 13 residues. Here the CDR3 DNA reads TGTGCCAGTAGTATGGTGGAATCCTACGAGCAGTACTTC. This encodes CASSMVESYEQYF.

The chain combines TRBV27 with TRBJ1-6; no reliable D call. Trimming stripped 6 bases from V and 9 bases from J, with 12 bases between. From germline, CDR1 is MNHEY and CDR2 SMNVEV (reference sequence). The CDR3 contains 13 residues. The CDR3 loop is CASSPRPGSPLHF. The CDR3, as DNA: TGTGCCAGCAGCCCCCGCCCGGGTTCACCCCTCCACTTT.

The rearrangement joins TRBV5-6 to TRBJ2-7, with 7 bases lining up with TRBD1. The germline V gene has CDR1 SGHDT and CDR2 YYEEEE. V lost 0 bases and J lost 3; bases outside the gene matches: 3. The CDR3 totals 14 residues. CDR3 residues: CASSLAHRGYEQYF. DNA for the CDR3: TGTGCCAGCAGCTTGGCCCACAGGGGCTACGAGCAGTACTTC.

The V and J genes are TRBV9 and TRBJ2-3, with 11 bases that match TRBD2. The CDR3 is 17 amino acids. V dropped 0 bases and J dropped 3; count of bases not matched to a gene: 6. Germline V gene sequence: CDR1 SGDLS, CDR2 YYNGEE. The DNA of the CDR3 is TGTGCCAGCAGCGTAGCTCGGCTAGCGGGAGGTACAGATACGCAGTATTTT. Encoded protein: CASSVARLAGGTDTQYF.

The chain recombines TRBV19 with TRBJ2-7, with 7 bases aligning to TRBD1. V was clipped by 5 bases and J by 3 bases; unmatched bases: 7. Germline assignment: CDR1 LNHDA and CDR2 SQIVND (reference sequence). This CDR3 contains 14 residues. The CDR3 loop reads CASSPRDRFYEQYF. In DNA form, the CDR3 reads TGTGCCAGTAGTCCTCGGGACAGATTCTACGAGCAGTACTTC.

This chain uses TRBV28 with TRBJ2-1; unclear D gene. The CDR3 has 12 amino acids. From germline, CDR1 is MDHEN and CDR2 SYDVKM. Trimming cost V 6 bases and J 9 bases, with 12 bases left between them. The CDR3: CASSLLTSEQFF. CDR3 in DNA: TGTGCCAGCAGCCTCCTGACATCTGAGCAGTTCTTC.

V is TRBV6-1 and J is TRBJ2-7; 8 positions match TRBD1. The ends lost 3 bases at V and 3 bases at J; junction bases unmatched: 7. CDR3 size: 15 residues. Germline V CDR1 and CDR2: MNHNS, SASEGT. CDR3 nucleotides: TGTGCCAGCAGTGAGACGACAGGGGTAGGCTACGAGCAGTACTTC. It is translated as CASSETTGVGYEQYF.

The chain links TRBV5-1 to TRBJ2-7; D tentatively fits TRBD1 or TRBD2 (5 bases each). CDR1 and CDR2 from the germline V gene are SGHRS and YFSETQ. The ends were cut back, 0 bases at V and 6 bases at J, with 10 bases in the middle. The CDR3 has 13 residues. CDR3 coding DNA: TGCGCCAGCAGCTTGGAGTGGGGACGCGAGCAGTACTTC. Encoded protein: CASSLEWGREQYF.

The chain uses TRBV6-1 and TRBJ1-1; D is uncertain. CDR1 is MNHNS, CDR2 SASEGT, per germline. The CDR3 sequence is 14 residues long. With 7 bases removed from V and 4 bases from J, the gap between germline ends came to 16 bases. The CDR3 sequence: CASNENSWGTEAFF. CDR3 bases: TGTGCCAGCAATGAGAACAGTTGGGGCACTGAAGCTTTCTTT.

This chain connects TRBV7-8 to TRBJ2-7; the match to TRBD2 covers 13 bases. The germline V gene encodes CDR1 SGHVS and CDR2 FQNEAQ. The V segment lost 3 bases and the J segment 5 bases; nucleotides outside the gene matches: 4. The CDR3 sequence is 15 residues long. The CDR3 coding sequence is TGTGCCAGCAGCTTCGGACTAGCGGGAGCCCACGAGCAGTACTTC. It is translated as CASSFGLAGAHEQYF.

J is TRBJ1-2 and V is TRBV6-5; 7 bases agree with TRBD1. There are 15 residues in the CDR3. V shed 7 bases and J 0 bases; nucleotides not matched to a gene: 8. Germline assignment: CDR1 MNHEY and CDR2 SVGAGI. CDR3 loop: CASTLKTGPNYGYTF. For the CDR3, the DNA is TGTGCCAGCACCCTTAAGACAGGGCCTAACTATGGCTACACCTTC.

This clone was seen only a few times. The V call is TRBV15, the J call TRBJ1-1; a possible D gene is TRBD1 (5 bases). Germline V gene lookup returns CDR1 LNHNV and CDR2 YYDKDF (reference sequence). The CDR3 is 13 residues long. Trimming removed 2 bases from V and 4 bases from J, with 8 bases in between. In DNA, the CDR3 is TGTGCCACCAGCAGACCGGGGACCACTGAAGCTTTCTTT. This codes for CATSRPGTTEAFF. Filled out from reference TRBV15 and TRBJ1-1, the complete variable domain reads DAMVIQNPRYQVTQFGKPVTLSCSQTLNHNVMYWYQQKSSQAPKLLFHYYDKDFNNEADTPDNFQSRRPNTSFCFLDIRSPGLGDTAMYLCATSRPGTTEAFFGQGTRLTVV.

This clone was seen just once. The V gene is TRBV7-6, the J gene TRBJ2-2, with no clear D. V lost 1 base, J lost 7 bases, and 7 bases lay in between. CDR1 is SGHVS and CDR2 is FNYEAQ in the germline V gene. The CDR3 is 13 amino acids. The CDR3 protein is CASSLGDLGELFF. The CDR3 DNA reads TGTGCCAGCAGCTTAGGGGATCTCGGGGAGCTGTTTTTT.

The chain recombines TRBV19 with TRBJ1-5, with D possibly being TRBD1 (5 bases). V was cut by 3 bases and J by 3 bases, with 9 bases left in between. Germline V gene sequence: CDR1 LNHDA, CDR2 SQIVND (reference sequence). The CDR3 loop spans 14 amino acids. The CDR3 region is CASSMTASNQPQHF. The CDR3 nucleotides are TGTGCCAGTAGTATGACAGCTTCCAATCAGCCCCAGCATTTT.

The chain carries TRBV7-9 and TRBJ1-5; no firm D call. The ends were cut back, 2 bases at V and 3 bases at J, with 2 bases in the middle. The germline gives CDR1 SEHNR, CDR2 FQNEAQ (reference sequence). The CDR3 covers 12 residues. The CDR3 spells CASSLPNQPQHF. CDR3 coding DNA: TGTGCCAGCAGCTTACCCAATCAGCCCCAGCATTTT.

The gene calls are TRBV7-8 and TRBJ2-7; D not certain. V dropped 0 bases and J dropped 0 bases, with 15 bases sitting between them. Germline CDR1 SGHVS, CDR2 FQNEAQ. The length of the CDR3 is 17 residues. As DNA, the CDR3 is TGTGCCAGCAGCTTAGCACACGGGCCTCGGGCCTCCTACGAGCAGTACTTC. Its protein is CASSLAHGPRASYEQYF. The entire variable domain, with the rest obtained from reference TRBV7-8 and TRBJ2-7, is as follows: GAGVSQSPRYKVAKRGQDVALRCDPISGHVSLFWYQQALGQGPEFLTYFQNEAQLDKSGLPSDRFFAERPEGSVSTLKIQRTQQEDSAVYLCASSLAHGPRASYEQYFGPGTRLTVT.

This chain connects TRBV2 to TRBJ1-1, with D possibly TRBD1 on 6 matching bases. This CDR3 has 14 residues. The V end lost 5 bases, the J end lost 0 bases, and 10 bases lay between the germline ends. Looked up from germline, CDR1 is SNHLY and CDR2 is FYNNEI. The CDR3 nucleotides are TGTGCCAGCAGTTACAGGGAGATGAACACTGAAGCTTTCTTT. This codes for CASSYREMNTEAFF.